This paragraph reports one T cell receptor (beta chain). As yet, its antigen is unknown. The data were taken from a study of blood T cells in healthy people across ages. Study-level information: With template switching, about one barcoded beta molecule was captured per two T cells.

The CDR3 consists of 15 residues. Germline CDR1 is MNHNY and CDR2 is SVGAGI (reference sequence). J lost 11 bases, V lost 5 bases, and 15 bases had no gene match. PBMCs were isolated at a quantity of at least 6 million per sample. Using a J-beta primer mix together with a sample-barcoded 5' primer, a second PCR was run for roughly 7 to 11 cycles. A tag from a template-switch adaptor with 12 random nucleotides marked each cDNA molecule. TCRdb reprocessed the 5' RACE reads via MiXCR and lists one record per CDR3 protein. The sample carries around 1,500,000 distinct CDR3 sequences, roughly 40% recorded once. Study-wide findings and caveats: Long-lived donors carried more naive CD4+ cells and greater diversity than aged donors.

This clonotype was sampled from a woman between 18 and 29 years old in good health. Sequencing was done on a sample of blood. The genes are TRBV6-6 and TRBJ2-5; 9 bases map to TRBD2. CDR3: CASSISSGVRREQYF. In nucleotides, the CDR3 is TGTGCCAGCAGTATCTCTAGCGGGGTTCGAAGGGAGCAGTACTTC.